These 2 T cell receptor beta chains were sequenced from one sample in a study of blood T cell repertoires in COVID-19. The assay was immunoSEQ multiplex PCR, and TCRdb's table has in-frame clones only and misses some. Counted here are 78,000 or so clones, roughly 80% occurring once; the ten biggest clones make up around 12%. Sample: peripheral blood. The receptors here all came from a man of 80 years or more with acute or convalescent COVID-19.

V gene TRBV9 combines with J gene TRBJ1-2; 9 positions agree with TRBD1. Germline values: CDR1 SGDLS, CDR2 YYNGEE. The CDR3 contains 15 residues. Trimming removed 0 bases from V and 4 bases from J; junction bases left unmatched: 4. DNA of the CDR3: TGTGCCAGCAGCGTAGGGGGACAGGGAATCTATGGCTACACCTTC. Protein: CASSVGGQGIYGYTF.

The chain employs TRBV6-2 or TRBV6-3 and TRBJ1-2, with D maybe TRBD1 (5 bases). The CDR3 is made up of 15 amino acids. V was clipped by 2 bases and J by 4 bases, with 14 bases between them. Germline loops: CDR1 MNHEY, CDR2 SVGEGT. The CDR3 nucleotides are TGTGCCAGCAGTTACAGGGCAGGGCAATCCTATGGCTACACCTTC. It encodes CASSYRAGQSYGYTF.